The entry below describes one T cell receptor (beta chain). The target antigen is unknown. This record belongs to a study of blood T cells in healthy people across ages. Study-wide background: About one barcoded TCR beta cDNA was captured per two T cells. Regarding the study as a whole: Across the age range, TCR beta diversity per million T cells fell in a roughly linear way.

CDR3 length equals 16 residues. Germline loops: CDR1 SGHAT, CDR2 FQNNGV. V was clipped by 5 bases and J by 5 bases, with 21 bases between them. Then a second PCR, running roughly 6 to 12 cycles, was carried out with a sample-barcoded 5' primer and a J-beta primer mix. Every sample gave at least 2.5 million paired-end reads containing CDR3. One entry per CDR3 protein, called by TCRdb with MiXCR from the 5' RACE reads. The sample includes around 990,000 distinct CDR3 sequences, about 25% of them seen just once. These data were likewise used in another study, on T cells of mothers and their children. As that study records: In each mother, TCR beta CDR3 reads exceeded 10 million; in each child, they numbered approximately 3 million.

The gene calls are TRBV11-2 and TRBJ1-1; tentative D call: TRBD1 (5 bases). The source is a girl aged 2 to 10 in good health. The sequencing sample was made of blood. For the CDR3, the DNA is TGTGCCAGCAGCCTCCGACCCTCAGGGATGAGGACTGAAGCTTTCTTT. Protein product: CASSLRPSGMRTEAFF.